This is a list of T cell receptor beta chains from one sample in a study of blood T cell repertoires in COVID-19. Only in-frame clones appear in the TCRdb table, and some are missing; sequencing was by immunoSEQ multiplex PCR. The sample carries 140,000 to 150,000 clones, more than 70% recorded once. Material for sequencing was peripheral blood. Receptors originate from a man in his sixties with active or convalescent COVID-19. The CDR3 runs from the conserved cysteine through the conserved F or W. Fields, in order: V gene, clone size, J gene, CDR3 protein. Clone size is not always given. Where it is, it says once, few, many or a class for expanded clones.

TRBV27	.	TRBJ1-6	CASSFRVSNSPLHF
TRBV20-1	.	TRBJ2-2	CSASEGSTSAGELFF
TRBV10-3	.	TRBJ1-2	CAISEPTALGYTF
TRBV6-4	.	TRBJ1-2	CASRVTGGFGYTF
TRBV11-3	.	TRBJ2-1	CASSLLWAHEQFF
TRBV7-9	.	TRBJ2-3	CASSPLSDTQYF
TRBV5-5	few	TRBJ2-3	CASSFGAGTDTQYF
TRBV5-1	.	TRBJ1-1	CASSSGGLSNTEAFF
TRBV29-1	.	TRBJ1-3	CSARGQGGNTIYF
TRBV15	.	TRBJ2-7	CATSKSRQGPYEQYF
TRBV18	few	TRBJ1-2	CASSPGHLGDGYTF
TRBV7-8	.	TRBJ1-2	CASSLVGSTAGRDGYTF
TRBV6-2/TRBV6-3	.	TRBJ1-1	CASSKQGTYRDTEAFF